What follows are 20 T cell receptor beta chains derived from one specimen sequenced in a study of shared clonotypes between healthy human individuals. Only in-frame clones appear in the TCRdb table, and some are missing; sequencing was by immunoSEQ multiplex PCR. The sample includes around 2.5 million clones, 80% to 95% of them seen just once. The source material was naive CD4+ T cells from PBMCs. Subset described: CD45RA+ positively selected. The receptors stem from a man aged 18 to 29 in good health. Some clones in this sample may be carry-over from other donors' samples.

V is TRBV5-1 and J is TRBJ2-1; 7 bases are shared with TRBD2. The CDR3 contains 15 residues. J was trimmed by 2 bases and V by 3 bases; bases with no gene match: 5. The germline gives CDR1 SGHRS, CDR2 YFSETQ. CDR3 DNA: TGCGCCAGCAGCTCAGTAGCGGGTGCCTACAATGAGCAGTTCTTC. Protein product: CASSSVAGAYNEQFF.

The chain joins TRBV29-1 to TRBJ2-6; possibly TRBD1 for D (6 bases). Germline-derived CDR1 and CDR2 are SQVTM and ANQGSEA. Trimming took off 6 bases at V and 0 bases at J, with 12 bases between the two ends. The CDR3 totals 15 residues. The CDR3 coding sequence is TGCAGCGTGGATCGGGACAACTCTGGGGCCAACGTCCTGACTTTC. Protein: CSVDRDNSGANVLTF.

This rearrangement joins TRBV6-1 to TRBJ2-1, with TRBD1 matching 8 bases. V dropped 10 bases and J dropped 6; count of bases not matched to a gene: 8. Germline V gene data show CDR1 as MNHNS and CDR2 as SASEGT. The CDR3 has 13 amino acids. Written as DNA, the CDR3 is TGTGCCAACAGGGGGGCAGGCTCCAATGAGCAGTTCTTC. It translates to CANRGAGSNEQFF.

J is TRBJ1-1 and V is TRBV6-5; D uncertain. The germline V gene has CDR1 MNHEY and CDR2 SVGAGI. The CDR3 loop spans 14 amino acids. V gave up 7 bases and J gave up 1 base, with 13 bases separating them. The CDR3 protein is CASTRSAGNTEAFF. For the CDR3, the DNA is TGTGCCAGCACCCGATCTGCCGGGAACACTGAAGCTTTCTTT.

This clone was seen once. The CDR3 nucleotides read TGTGCCAGCAATCCTTCAAGGAGTACTGAAGCTTTCTTT. Amino acids: CASNPSRSTEAFF. The chain couples TRBV2 to TRBJ1-1; no reliable D call. Trimming shortened V by 7 bases and J by 5 bases, and 14 bases separated the two germline ends. This CDR3 contains 13 residues. Germline CDR1 is SNHLY and CDR2 is FYNNEI. Complete variable domain (other parts from reference TRBV2 and TRBJ1-1): EPEVTQTPSHQVTQMGQEVILRCVPISNHLYFYWYRQILGQKVEFLVSFYNNEISEKSEIFDDQFSVERPDGSNFTLKIRSTKLEDSAMYFCASNPSRSTEAFFGQGTRLTVV.

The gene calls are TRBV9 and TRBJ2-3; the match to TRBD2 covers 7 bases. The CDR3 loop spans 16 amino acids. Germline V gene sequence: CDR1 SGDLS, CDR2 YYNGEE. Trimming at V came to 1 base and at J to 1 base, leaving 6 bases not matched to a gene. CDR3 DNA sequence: TGTGCCAGCAGCGTATATCCTAGCGGAGGCACAGATACGCAGTATTTT. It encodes CASSVYPSGGTDTQYF.

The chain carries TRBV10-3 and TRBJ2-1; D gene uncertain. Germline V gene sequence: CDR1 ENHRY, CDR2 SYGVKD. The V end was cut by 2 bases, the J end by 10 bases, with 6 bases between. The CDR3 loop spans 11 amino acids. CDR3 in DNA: TGTGCCATCAGTGAGGAGAAAGAGCAGTTCTTC. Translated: CAISEEKEQFF.

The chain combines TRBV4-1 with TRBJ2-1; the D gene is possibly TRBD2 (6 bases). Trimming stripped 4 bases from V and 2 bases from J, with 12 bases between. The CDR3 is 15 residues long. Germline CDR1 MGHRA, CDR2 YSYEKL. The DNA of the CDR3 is TGCGCCAGCAGCCCGGGACTTCCGACCTACAATGAGCAGTTCTTC. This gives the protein CASSPGLPTYNEQFF.

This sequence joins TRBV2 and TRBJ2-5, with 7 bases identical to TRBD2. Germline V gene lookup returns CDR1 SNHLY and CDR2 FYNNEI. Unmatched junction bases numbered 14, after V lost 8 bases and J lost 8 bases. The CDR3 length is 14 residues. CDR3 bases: TGTGCCAGCTTCCGGGGGACTACCGTGGGCACCCAGTACTTC. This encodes CASFRGTTVGTQYF.

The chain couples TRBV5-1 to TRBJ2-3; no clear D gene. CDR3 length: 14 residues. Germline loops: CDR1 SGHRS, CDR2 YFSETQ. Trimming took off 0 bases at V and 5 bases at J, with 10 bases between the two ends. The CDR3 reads CASSLEGRRDTQYF. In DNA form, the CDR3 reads TGCGCCAGCAGCTTGGAAGGAAGAAGAGATACGCAGTATTTT.

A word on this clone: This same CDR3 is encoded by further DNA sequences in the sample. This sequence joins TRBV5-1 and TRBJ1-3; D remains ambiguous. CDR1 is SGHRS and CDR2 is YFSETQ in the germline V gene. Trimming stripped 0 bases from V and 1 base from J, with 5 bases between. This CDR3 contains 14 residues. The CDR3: CASSLGTSGNTIYF. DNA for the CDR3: TGCGCCAGCAGCTTGGGGACGTCTGGAAACACCATATATTTT.

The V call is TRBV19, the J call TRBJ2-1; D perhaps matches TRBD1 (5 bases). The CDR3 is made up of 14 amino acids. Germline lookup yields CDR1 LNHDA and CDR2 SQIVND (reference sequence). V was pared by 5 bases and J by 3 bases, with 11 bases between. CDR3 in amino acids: CASSSRDFYNEQFF. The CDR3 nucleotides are TGTGCCAGTAGTTCCAGGGATTTCTACAATGAGCAGTTCTTC.

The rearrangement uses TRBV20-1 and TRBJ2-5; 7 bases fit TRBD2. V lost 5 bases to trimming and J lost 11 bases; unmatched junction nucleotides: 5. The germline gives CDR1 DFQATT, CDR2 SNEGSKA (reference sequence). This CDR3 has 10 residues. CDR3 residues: CSAREEEQYF. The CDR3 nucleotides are TGCAGTGCTCGGGAGGAGGAGCAGTACTTC.

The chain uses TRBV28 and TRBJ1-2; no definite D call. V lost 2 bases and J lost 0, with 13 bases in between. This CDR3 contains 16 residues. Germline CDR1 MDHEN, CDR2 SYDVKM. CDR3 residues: CASSLPTWTANYGYTF. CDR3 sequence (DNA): TGTGCCAGCAGTTTACCGACCTGGACCGCTAACTATGGCTACACCTTC.

CDR3 protein: CASSLRGSGKGAGELFF. CDR3 DNA: TGTGCCAGCAGCCTCCGTGGAAGCGGCAAAGGGGCCGGGGAGCTGTTTTTT. The gene calls are TRBV16 and TRBJ2-2, with D perhaps TRBD1 or TRBD2 (5 bases each). The germline V gene encodes CDR1 KGHSY and CDR2 FQNENV. Trimming left V 4 bases short and J 6 bases short, with 21 bases between. This CDR3 is built from 17 residues.

CDR3 sequence (DNA): TGTGCCAGCAGTGGGAGGACAGGATCGACAGATACGCAGTATTTT. Amino acids: CASSGRTGSTDTQYF. The chain recombines TRBV6-1 with TRBJ2-3; 7 bases align to TRBD1. The CDR3 runs to 15 residues. CDR1 and CDR2 (germline): MNHNS, SASEGT. V was pared by 4 bases and J by 3 bases, with 7 bases of the junction left unmatched.

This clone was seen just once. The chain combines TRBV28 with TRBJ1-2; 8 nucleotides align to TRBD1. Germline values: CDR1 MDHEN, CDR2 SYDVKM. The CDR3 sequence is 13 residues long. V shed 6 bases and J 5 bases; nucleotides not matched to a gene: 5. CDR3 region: CASRLTGEYGYTF. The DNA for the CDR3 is TGTGCCAGCAGGTTGACAGGGGAATATGGCTACACCTTC.

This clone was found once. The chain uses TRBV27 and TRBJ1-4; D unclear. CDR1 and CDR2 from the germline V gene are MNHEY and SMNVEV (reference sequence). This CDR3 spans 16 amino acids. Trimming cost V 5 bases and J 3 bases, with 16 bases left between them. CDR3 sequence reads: CASSPGPYRANEKLFF. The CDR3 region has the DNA TGTGCCAGCAGTCCAGGCCCCTACCGAGCTAATGAAAAACTGTTTTTT.

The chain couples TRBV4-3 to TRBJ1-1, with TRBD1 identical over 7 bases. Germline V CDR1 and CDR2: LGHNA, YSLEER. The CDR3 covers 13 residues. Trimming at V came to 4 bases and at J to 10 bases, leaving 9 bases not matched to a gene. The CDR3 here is CASSLRSTGRAFF. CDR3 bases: TGCGCCAGCAGCCTGAGATCGACAGGGCGAGCTTTCTTT.

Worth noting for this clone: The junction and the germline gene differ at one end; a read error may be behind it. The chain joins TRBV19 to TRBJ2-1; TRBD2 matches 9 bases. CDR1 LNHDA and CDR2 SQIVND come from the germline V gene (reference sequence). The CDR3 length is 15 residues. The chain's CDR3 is CASRIAGASYNEQFF. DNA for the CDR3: TGTGCCAGTAGAATAGCGGGAGCATCCTACAATGAGCAGTTCTTC.